This TCR beta chain was found in a study of technical replicates of blood from a few donors. With respect to this clone: The junction differs from germline at one of its ends, possibly a read error.

Sequenced by immunoSEQ multiplex PCR; TCRdb stores in-frame clones only, minus some. Among 60,000 to 80,000 clones listed, around 86% were seen once. The CDR3 runs to 13 residues. Germline V gives CDR1 MGHRA, CDR2 YSYEKL. The TCR comes from a human donor in good health. Some clones in this sample may be carry-over from other donors' samples. The sample was PBMCs. V gene TRBV4-1 combines with J gene TRBJ1-6, with D possibly TRBD1 on 5 matching bases. The CDR3 nucleotides read TGCGCCAGCAGCCAAGGAACAGGAGTCAGGCTCTACTTT. It encodes CASSQGTGVRLYF.